Shown below are 28 T cell receptor beta chains from a single sample sequenced in a study of T cells in Graves' hyperthyroidism and ophthalmopathy. Amplification targeted TCR beta CDR3 regions from RNA transcripts. Carried out on the TCR CDR3, a first-round RT-PCR used the HTBI primer set. TCRdb fed the multiplex PCR reads into MiXCR, producing one record per CDR3 protein. The table has about 640,000 distinct CDR3 sequences, 20% to 25% seen once. Sequenced: blood. These receptors were taken from a man aged 25 to 40 with Graves' ophthalmopathy.

The chain recombines TRBV28 with TRBJ1-2, with 8 bases that match TRBD1. Losses at the gene ends were 5 bases for V and 8 bases for J; bases not matched to a gene: 13. This CDR3 is 15 amino acids long. Germline lookup yields CDR1 MDHEN and CDR2 SYDVKM. The CDR3 region has the DNA TGTGCCAGCAGTCCGTGGGGACAGGCAGGGTGGGGCTACACCTTC. Residues: CASSPWGQAGWGYTF.

This clonotype turned up a few times. The rearrangement uses TRBV20-1 and TRBJ2-7; D is possibly TRBD2 (5 bases). The length of the CDR3 is 15 residues. Germline assignment: CDR1 DFQATT and CDR2 SNEGSKA (reference sequence). The germline V and J ends were trimmed by 5 bases and 0 bases, with 17 bases remaining between them. The CDR3 DNA reads as TGCAGTGCTCTTACCGGGGAGCTAGGCTCCTACGAGCAGTACTTC. It yields the protein CSALTGELGSYEQYF.

The table lists this clonotype with many counts. This sequence joins TRBV5-8 and TRBJ2-2; D possibly uses TRBD1 or TRBD2 (6 bases each). Germline values: CDR1 SGHTS, CDR2 YDEGEE. The CDR3 covers 13 residues. Trimming shortened V by 5 bases and J by 4 bases, and 9 bases separated the two germline ends. The CDR3 sequence is CASSRGPTGELFF. CDR3 in DNA: TGTGCCAGCAGTCGGGGGCCCACCGGGGAGCTGTTTTTT.

This clonotype was picked up many times. V gene TRBV20-1 combines with J gene TRBJ2-1; D could derive from TRBD1 or TRBD2 (6 bases each). The V and J ends lost 2 bases and 1 base respectively, with 9 bases between them. The CDR3 contains 14 residues. CDR1 is DFQATT, CDR2 SNEGSKA, per germline (reference sequence). CDR3 amino acids: CSARWGASYNEQFF. Written as DNA, the CDR3 is TGCAGTGCTAGATGGGGGGCATCCTACAATGAGCAGTTCTTC.

This chain uses TRBV28 with TRBJ1-6; 10 nucleotides match TRBD1. The CDR3 has 15 residues. Germline V gives CDR1 MDHEN, CDR2 SYDVKM. J lost 11 bases, V lost 6 bases, and 10 bases had no gene match. The CDR3 nucleotides are TGTGCCAGCAGCTTCCGGGACAGGGGAAGTACACCCCTCCACTTT. Amino acids: CASSFRDRGSTPLHF.

The chain carries TRBV7-2 and TRBJ2-3; 13 nucleotides agree with TRBD2. Germline V CDR1 and CDR2: SGHTA, FQGNSA. The trim removed 3 bases at V and 3 bases at J, leaving 6 bases unmatched. This CDR3 has 17 amino acids. The chain's CDR3 is CASSLGTSGITTDTQYF. The CDR3 DNA reads as TGTGCCAGCAGCTTGGGGACTAGCGGGATTACAACAGATACGCAGTATTTT.

This clonotype has a handful of counts. The chain links TRBV13 to TRBJ2-7, with 10 bases identical to TRBD2. CDR1 is PRHDT and CDR2 is FYEKMQ in the germline V gene (reference sequence). The CDR3 runs 18 residues. Trimming at V came to 3 bases and at J to 4 bases, leaving 15 bases not matched to a gene. DNA of the CDR3: TGTGCCAGCAGCTTTCACGGTAAAGTAGCGGGAGGCTTTTACGAGCAGTACTTC. This encodes CASSFHGKVAGGFYEQYF.

This clonotype was seen repeatedly, ten times or more. This sequence joins TRBV7-2 and TRBJ2-7; 7 bases match TRBD2. The CDR3 is 16 residues long. Germline assignment: CDR1 SGHTA and CDR2 FQGNSA. The V segment lost 4 bases and the J segment 3 bases; nucleotides outside the gene matches: 12. The CDR3 loop reads CASSSLGGLPLYEQYF. CDR3 bases: TGTGCCAGCAGCTCCCTCGGGGGACTACCCCTCTACGAGCAGTACTTC.

This sequence joins TRBV28 and TRBJ1-1; D may be TRBD1 (6 bases). The CDR3 is 15 amino acids. Trimming took 2 bases from V and 1 from J, leaving 11 bases between them. Germline CDR1 is MDHEN and CDR2 is SYDVKM. DNA for the CDR3: TGTGCCAGCAGTTTAACCAGGGGTCCGAACACTGAAGCTTTCTTT. It is translated as CASSLTRGPNTEAFF.

This clonotype showed up just a few times. The chain is built from TRBV6-1 and TRBJ1-1; 7 nucleotides align to TRBD1. Per germline, CDR1 MNHNS and CDR2 SASEGT. V trimming: 10 bases; J trimming: 4 bases; junction bases outside the gene matches: 15. The CDR3 extends over 15 amino acids. The CDR3 DNA is TGTGCCACCTCCAATCAGGGGGGGGTAGCCACTGAAGCTTTCTTT. This encodes CATSNQGGVATEAFF.

This clonotype was found many times. The chain has TRBV30 and TRBJ2-3, with 13 bases that match TRBD2. Germline-derived CDR1 and CDR2 are GTSNPN and SVGIG (reference sequence). Trimming cost V 6 bases and J 0 bases; bases outside gene matches: 9. The CDR3 has 17 amino acids. The CDR3 is CACVSGTSGTSTDTQYF. CDR3 nucleotide sequence: TGTGCCTGCGTGAGTGGGACTAGCGGGACCAGCACAGATACGCAGTATTTT. Filled out from reference TRBV30 and TRBJ2-3, the complete variable domain reads SQTIHQWPATLVQPVGSPLSLECTVEGTSNPNLYWYRQAAGRGLQLLFYSVGIGQISSEVPQNLSASRPQDRQFILSSKKLLLSDSGFYLCACVSGTSGTSTDTQYFGPGTRLTVL.

This clonotype was recorded many times. DNA of the CDR3: TGCAGTGCTAGAGTACGCGGGACAGATACGCAGTATTTT. Protein: CSARVRGTDTQYF. This rearrangement joins TRBV20-1 to TRBJ2-3; perhaps TRBD2 as D (5 bases). Germline values: CDR1 DFQATT, CDR2 SNEGSKA (reference sequence). V lost 1 base to trimming and J lost 3 bases, with 8 bases between them. CDR3 length: 13 residues.

This clonotype was found a few times. This rearrangement joins TRBV15 to TRBJ2-7; 7 bases align to TRBD1. There are 14 residues in the CDR3. Germline loops: CDR1 LNHNV, CDR2 YYDKDF (reference sequence). Trimming took 3 bases from V and 5 from J; bases not matched to a gene: 7. CDR3 nucleotide sequence: TGTGCCACCAGCAGGACAGGGTCGGGTGACGAGCAGTACTTC. Translation gives CATSRTGSGDEQYF.

Only a few counts were recorded for this clonotype. V is TRBV20-1 and J is TRBJ2-4; D unclear. The length of the CDR3 is 13 residues. Germline assignment: CDR1 DFQATT and CDR2 SNEGSKA (reference sequence). V shed 6 bases and J shed 8 bases, with 17 bases lying between them. CDR3 coding DNA: TGCAGTGCACCGAAAAACCCACGAGACATTCAGTACTTC. Protein product: CSAPKNPRDIQYF.

This clonotype has more than one count but fewer than ten. V gene TRBV19 combines with J gene TRBJ2-3; D not certain. V lost 0 bases and J lost 0, with 10 bases in between. Germline CDR1 is LNHDA and CDR2 is SQIVND (reference sequence). The length of the CDR3 is 16 residues. CDR3 nucleotides: TGTGCCAGTAGTATAGATGGTGAGCGTAGCACAGATACGCAGTATTTT. This codes for CASSIDGERSTDTQYF.

This clonotype showed up just a few times. The chain couples TRBV12-3 or TRBV12-4 to TRBJ2-1; either TRBD1 or TRBD2 may fit D (5 bases each). This CDR3 region has 15 residues. The V end was cut by 5 bases, the J end by 6 bases, with 17 bases between. CDR3 protein: CASSLLGRGVNEQFF. The CDR3 DNA follows: TGTGCCAGCAGTCTATTAGGAAGAGGGGTCAATGAGCAGTTCTTC.

V usage is TRBV20-1 and J usage is TRBJ2-7; D may match TRBD1 or TRBD2 (5 bases each). Per the germline V gene, CDR1 is DFQATT and CDR2 is SNEGSKA (reference sequence). The CDR3 has 14 residues. Trimming took off 0 bases at V and 2 bases at J, with 11 bases between the two ends. Written as DNA, the CDR3 is TGCAGTGCTAGAGACCGGGACGGAACCTACGAGCAGTACTTC. Protein product: CSARDRDGTYEQYF.

V gene TRBV28 combines with J gene TRBJ1-2, with D perhaps TRBD1 (6 bases). The germline CDR1 and CDR2 sequences are MDHEN and SYDVKM. V gave up 9 bases and J gave up 4 bases, with 21 bases separating them. The CDR3 is 15 amino acids. The CDR3 protein is CASRAQGRYTYGYTF. The CDR3 DNA sequence: TGTGCCAGTCGGGCCCAGGGGAGATACACCTATGGCTACACCTTC.

V is TRBV12-3 or TRBV12-4 and J is TRBJ2-5, with 9 positions matching TRBD1. V gave up 8 bases and J gave up 0 bases; unmatched junction bases: 10. The CDR3 runs to 16 residues. This CDR3 reads CASGSPGTGYQETQYF. Here the CDR3 DNA reads TGTGCCAGCGGTTCCCCCGGGACAGGGTACCAAGAGACCCAGTACTTC.

The V call is TRBV14, the J call TRBJ1-1, with a possible D match to TRBD1 (5 bases). The length of the CDR3 is 16 residues. The germline CDR1 and CDR2 sequences are SGHDN and FVKESK. V lost 7 bases and J lost 5, with 23 bases in between. The CDR3 region is CASTPTREHRNTEAFF. DNA for the CDR3: TGTGCCAGCACCCCCACCCGGGAGCACAGGAATACTGAAGCTTTCTTT.

The V call is TRBV9, the J call TRBJ2-1; D possibly corresponds to TRBD1 (5 bases). The V end lost 0 bases, the J end lost 7 bases, and 11 bases lay between the germline ends. CDR1 is SGDLS, CDR2 YYNGEE, per germline. This CDR3 contains 14 residues. CDR3 sequence reads: CASSVGGASNEQFF. The CDR3 coding sequence is TGTGCCAGCAGCGTAGGGGGCGCGTCGAATGAGCAGTTCTTC. The complete variable domain, with remaining parts taken from reference TRBV9 and TRBJ2-1, reads DSGVTQTPKHLITATGQRVTLRCSPRSGDLSVYWYQQSLDQGLQFLIQYYNGEERAKGNILERFSAQQFPDLHSELNLSSLELGDSALYFCASSVGGASNEQFFGPGTRLTVL.

The chain's CDR3 is CASSIGPGRAEYNEQFF. The CDR3 nucleotides read TGTGCCAGTAGTATAGGCCCAGGGCGAGCCGAATACAATGAGCAGTTCTTC. The J gene is TRBJ2-1, the V gene TRBV19; maybe TRBD1 (5 bases). The germline gives CDR1 LNHDA, CDR2 SQIVND (reference sequence). The CDR3 has 17 amino acids. The germline V and J ends were trimmed by 1 base and 4 bases, with 17 bases remaining between them.

This clonotype was recorded at least ten times. V and J are TRBV5-1 and TRBJ2-1; D is possibly TRBD2 (6 bases). The ends were cut back, 7 bases at V and 6 bases at J, with 23 bases in the middle. There are 16 residues in the CDR3. Per germline, CDR1 SGHRS and CDR2 YFSETQ. The CDR3 region is CASQQPIGQGGNEQFF. DNA for the CDR3: TGCGCCAGCCAGCAACCCATTGGGCAGGGAGGCAATGAGCAGTTCTTC.

This chain uses TRBV29-1 with TRBJ1-2; D is undetermined. There are 10 residues in the CDR3. Germline lookup yields CDR1 SQVTM and CDR2 ANQGSEA. V was clipped by 4 bases and J by 6 bases, with 6 bases between them. CDR3 bases: TGCAGCGTTGTGAGGGATGGCTACACCTTC. Translating gives CSVVRDGYTF.

This clonotype came up many times. This chain connects TRBV7-8 to TRBJ1-1, with D perhaps TRBD1 (5 bases). Germline V gene data show CDR1 as SGHVS and CDR2 as FQNEAQ. The V end lost 1 base, the J end lost 1 base, and 13 bases lay between the germline ends. The CDR3 is 16 residues long. The CDR3 DNA follows: TGTGCCAGCAGCTTAGGTCGTCGGGACGGGAACACTGAAGCTTTCTTT. Translated: CASSLGRRDGNTEAFF. Based on the CDR3 plus reference TRBV7-8 and TRBJ1-1, the full variable domain is GAGVSQSPRYKVAKRGQDVALRCDPISGHVSLFWYQQALGQGPEFLTYFQNEAQLDKSGLPSDRFFAERPEGSVSTLKIQRTQQEDSAVYLCASSLGRRDGNTEAFFGQGTRLTVV.

A few counts support this clonotype. The J gene is TRBJ1-1, the V gene TRBV7-9; tentative D call: TRBD1 (6 bases). Trimming shortened V by 4 bases and J by 11 bases, and 14 bases separated the two germline ends. The length of the CDR3 is 12 residues. CDR1 is SEHNR and CDR2 is FQNEAQ in the germline V gene (reference sequence). DNA for the CDR3: TGTGCCAGCAGCTCTGAGAGGGGGGTTGCTTTCTTT. This sequence encodes CASSSERGVAFF.

This clonotype was detected only a few times. The genes are TRBV28 and TRBJ2-2; D uncertain. The CDR3 runs 11 residues. The germline gives CDR1 MDHEN, CDR2 SYDVKM. V lost 6 bases and J lost 7, with 6 bases in between. CDR3 sequence (DNA): TGTGCCAGCAGGGTTGTCGGGGAGCTGTTTTTT. Amino acids: CASRVVGELFF.

This rearrangement joins TRBV3-1 to TRBJ2-3; D might be TRBD2 (5 bases). Germline V gene lookup returns CDR1 LGHDT and CDR2 YNNKEL (reference sequence). With 4 bases removed from V and 2 bases from J, the gap between germline ends came to 7 bases. There are 13 residues in the CDR3. In DNA form, the CDR3 reads TGTGCCAGCAGCCCCCGGGACACAGATACGCAGTATTTT. Translated: CASSPRDTDTQYF.